The next 9 T cell receptor beta chains were all read from a single sample in a study of cytomegalovirus exposure and HLA in healthy donors. The PCR was carried out with 60 Vbeta primers and 13 Jbeta primers. The table came from immunoSEQ multiplex PCR; TCRdb's copy has only in-frame clones and leaves some out. The table shows roughly 150,000 clones, with over 80% occurring only once. The sequenced sample consisted of PBMCs. The receptors were gathered from a young woman in good health and CMV-seronegative.

This chain links TRBV5-1 with TRBJ1-2; possibly TRBD1 for D (6 bases). CDR3 length: 18 residues. Germline CDR1 is SGHRS and CDR2 is YFSETQ. Trimming left V 1 base short and J 3 bases short, with 22 bases between. The CDR3 nucleotides read TGCGCCAGCAGCTTGAAAGGCAGGGGACAAAAAAGGGACTATGGCTACACCTTC. Translation: CASSLKGRGQKRDYGYTF.

The chain is built from TRBV28 and TRBJ1-3; a possible D gene is TRBD1 (5 bases). This CDR3 is 15 amino acids long. Germline V CDR1 and CDR2: MDHEN, SYDVKM. V lost 5 bases to trimming and J lost 1 base, with 12 bases between them. Here the CDR3 DNA reads TGTGCCAGCAGTACCAGGGTTAAATCTGGAAACACCATATATTTT. Its translation: CASSTRVKSGNTIYF. The full variable domain, with the rest looked up from reference TRBV28 and TRBJ1-3, is DVKVTQSSRYLVKRTGEKVFLECVQDMDHENMFWYRQDPGLGLRLIYFSYDVKMKEKGDIPEGYSVSREKKERFSLILESASTNQTSMYLCASSTRVKSGNTIYFGEGSWLTVV.

V gene TRBV19 combines with J gene TRBJ1-5; TRBD1 aligns across 10 bases. The CDR3 sequence is 12 residues long. The trim removed 8 bases at V and 9 bases at J, leaving 4 bases unmatched. From germline, CDR1 is LNHDA and CDR2 SQIVND (reference sequence). Written as DNA, the CDR3 is TGTGCCAGTGGACAGGGGGATGCGCCCCAGCATTTT. This encodes CASGQGDAPQHF.

The chain uses TRBV7-9 and TRBJ2-3; 12 nucleotides agree with TRBD2. From germline, CDR1 is SEHNR and CDR2 FQNEAQ (reference sequence). Trimming at V came to 6 bases and at J to 3 bases, leaving 10 bases not matched to a gene. The CDR3 runs to 17 residues. For the CDR3, the DNA is TGTGCCAGCAGATACACCCTAGCGGGGGGGCCGACAGATACGCAGTATTTT. It is translated as CASRYTLAGGPTDTQYF.

The gene calls are TRBV5-6 and TRBJ1-2; D is ambiguous. Trimming stripped 2 bases from V and 6 bases from J, with 11 bases between. Germline V CDR1 and CDR2: SGHDT, YYEEEE. The CDR3 covers 13 residues. The CDR3 loop is CASSFGLGDGYTF. The CDR3 nucleotides are TGTGCCAGCAGCTTTGGACTGGGAGATGGCTACACCTTC.

J is TRBJ2-7 and V is TRBV5-6, with 11 bases aligning to TRBD2. V shed 7 bases and J 3 bases; nucleotides not matched to a gene: 6. The CDR3 consists of 14 residues. Germline assignment: CDR1 SGHDT and CDR2 YYEEEE. Here the CDR3 DNA reads TGTGCCAGCGGCCTTACTAGCGGGGGCTACGAGCAGTACTTC. This translates into CASGLTSGGYEQYF.

The V gene is TRBV5-1, the J gene TRBJ2-7; maybe TRBD1 (5 bases). The length of the CDR3 is 17 residues. V shed 0 bases and J shed 0 bases, with 16 bases lying between them. CDR1 and CDR2 from the germline V gene are SGHRS and YFSETQ. The CDR3 DNA sequence: TGCGCCAGCAGCTTGGCGTATCACAGGAAGAGCTCCTACGAGCAGTACTTC. It codes for CASSLAYHRKSSYEQYF. Full variable domain (remainder filled in from reference TRBV5-1 and TRBJ2-7): KAGVTQTPRYLIKTRGQQVTLSCSPISGHRSVSWYQQTPGQGLQFLFEYFSETQRNKGNFPGRFSGRQFSNSRSEMNVSTLELGDSALYLCASSLAYHRKSSYEQYFGPGTRLTVT.

This clone was recorded only once. This rearrangement joins TRBV5-4 to TRBJ1-4, with D unclear. The CDR3 extends over 12 amino acids. CDR1 and CDR2 from the germline V gene are SGHNT and YYREEE (reference sequence). V was shortened by 0 bases and J by 8 bases, with 5 bases between the two germline ends. The DNA of the CDR3 is TGTGCCAGCAGCTTGGGAAGCGAAAAACTGTTTTTT. Its protein product is CASSLGSEKLFF.

The chain carries TRBV18 and TRBJ1-6; maybe TRBD1 (5 bases). Looked up from germline, CDR1 is KGHSH and CDR2 is LQKENI. The ends were cut back, 0 bases at V and 5 bases at J, with 11 bases in the middle. The CDR3 extends over 16 amino acids. CDR3 residues: CASSPPARVDNSPLHF. The CDR3 region has the DNA TGTGCCAGCTCACCACCCGCCAGGGTCGATAATTCACCCCTCCACTTT.